This TCR beta chain emerged from a study of siplizumab effects on memory and regulatory T cells (dated by TCRdb to between 2017 and 2020). As for the study more broadly: The study looked at the effect of siplizumab, an anti-CD2 antibody, on alloreactive T-cell subsets in allogeneic mixed lymphocyte reactions made from human PBMCs.

The paper's findings and limits, for the study overall: Sequences below about 10^-5 frequency were poorly captured, so only a minor fraction of alloreactive clones could be mapped to unstimulated subsets. Whether proliferating Tregs from siplizumab cultures actually had suppressive function was not functionally confirmed. Siplizumab significantly reduced the cumulative frequency of alloreactive sequences traceable to unstimulated CD4+ memory T cells. Roughly 80-97% of proliferating CD4+ or CD8+ clones could not be assigned a naive or memory phenotype. Unstimulated naive T cells appeared to be more diverse than memory T cells, and naive cells seemed to make a substantial contribution to the alloresponse. Among mappable alloreactive CD4+ clones, an average Treg-derived fraction of 68.8% was observed with siplizumab, compared with roughly 28% in control reactions.

Library generation was performed with the immunoSEQ multiplex PCR assay. The deep sequencing platform assayed 90,000 to 100,000 TCR templates per sample. Genomic DNA extracted from sorted T cells was the material used for TCRbeta CDR3 sequencing. Concerning the study's data processing: The R programming language was used for clonal analysis of the TCRbeta CDR3 data. Alloreactive CD4+ and CD8+ clones were defined by comparing unstimulated samples with post-reaction CFSE-low samples. Alloreactive CD4+ clones were assigned to regulatory or non-regulatory origin by matching sequences to sorted unstimulated Treg and non-Treg repertoires. TCRdb took over this immuneACCESS table, retaining in-frame rearrangements with V and J assigned. Such tables are incomplete; in checked studies, under half of the missing clones stem from an unresolved V gene, and the remainder is unexplained. D and trimming come from the DNA, and the V and J calls and clone size come from that table. The sample table lists over 85,000 clones, roughly 92% of them with a count of one. The ten largest make up around 1.3% of the sample.

With regard to this clone: The antigen it binds to is not known. No much larger clonotype is one base removed from it; base qualities were not supplied.

Sorted unstimulated T cells and proliferating T cells recovered from mixed lymphocyte reactions underwent TCRbeta CDR3 sequencing. Fresh whole blood from under 13 HLA-typed healthy donors was used as the source from which PBMCs were isolated. V and J are trimmed by 4 bases and 5 bases, and the gene matches miss 7 bases of the junction. From the cysteine up to the phenylalanine, the CDR3 has a length of 15 residues. Of the read, only the CDR3 DNA is kept; its 45 bases are in frame from base 1. Looking up the germline V gene yields CDR1 SGHTS and CDR2 YDEGEE. This receptor chain uses TRBV5-8 and TRBJ2-5, and 11 junctional nucleotides match TRBD2. This receptor was taken from a human donor in good health. The sequenced sample consisted of CD4+ T cells sorted from blood. The CDR3 region: CASSQLAGGPETQYF. The DNA reads as follows: TGTGCCAGCAGCCAGTTAGCGGGGGGGCCGGAGACCCAGTACTTC.